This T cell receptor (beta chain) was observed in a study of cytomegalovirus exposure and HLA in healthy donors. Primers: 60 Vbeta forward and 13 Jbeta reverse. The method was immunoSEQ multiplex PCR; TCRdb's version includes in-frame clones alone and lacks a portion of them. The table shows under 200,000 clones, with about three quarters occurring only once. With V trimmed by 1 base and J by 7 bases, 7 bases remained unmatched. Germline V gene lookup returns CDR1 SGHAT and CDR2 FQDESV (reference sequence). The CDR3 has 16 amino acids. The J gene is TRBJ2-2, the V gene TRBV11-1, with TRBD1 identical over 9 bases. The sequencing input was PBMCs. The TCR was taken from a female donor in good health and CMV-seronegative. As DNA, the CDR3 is TGTGCCAGCAGCTTAGAGGGACAGGGCTTGATCGGGGAGCTGTTTTTT. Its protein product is CASSLEGQGLIGELFF. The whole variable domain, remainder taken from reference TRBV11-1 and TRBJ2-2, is EAEVAQSPRYKITEKSQAVAFWCDPISGHATLYWYRQILGQGPELLVQFQDESVVDDSQLPKDRFSAERLKGVDSTLKIQPAELGDSAMYLCASSLEGQGLIGELFFGEGSRLTVL.